Listed here are 25 T cell receptor beta chains from one sample, sequenced in a study of blood T cell repertoires in COVID-19. Assay used: immunoSEQ multiplex PCR; TCRdb lists only in-frame clones, some missing. The data show roughly 200,000 clones, with around nine tenths seen just once and about an eighth held by the top ten. Sequenced material: peripheral blood. The source is a woman between 18 and 29 years old who had recovered from COVID-19.

The rearrangement joins TRBV29-1 to TRBJ2-7, with D tentatively TRBD1 (5 bases). The CDR3 is made up of 13 amino acids. The V gene lost 4 bases and the J gene lost 3 bases, with 13 bases spanning the gap. From germline, CDR1 is SQVTM and CDR2 ANQGSEA. The CDR3 reads CSVARRADYEQYF. The CDR3 nucleotides are TGCAGCGTTGCTCGCAGGGCAGACTACGAGCAGTACTTC.

J is TRBJ1-1 and V is TRBV11-2; D call uncertain. From germline, CDR1 is SGHAT and CDR2 FQNNGV. The length of the CDR3 is 12 residues. V was shortened by 5 bases and J by 7 bases, with 11 bases between the two germline ends. The CDR3 is CASSQSTVEAFF. CDR3 coding DNA: TGTGCCAGCAGCCAAAGTACTGTTGAAGCTTTCTTT.

The chain carries TRBV30 and TRBJ1-5; 9 bases agree with TRBD1. Unmatched junction bases numbered 4, after V lost 2 bases and J lost 2 bases. The CDR3 sequence is 15 residues long. Germline V gene lookup returns CDR1 GTSNPN and CDR2 SVGIG (reference sequence). CDR3 region: CAWSRRDRGNQPQHF. As DNA, the CDR3 is TGTGCCTGGAGTCGCCGGGACAGGGGCAATCAGCCCCAGCATTTT.

The V gene is TRBV19, the J gene TRBJ1-4; D is uncertain. The CDR3 sequence is 13 residues long. V lost 7 bases and J 8 bases, leaving 14 bases between the germline ends. The germline gives CDR1 LNHDA, CDR2 SQIVND (reference sequence). The CDR3 loop is CASTGSGREKLFF. The CDR3 bases are TGTGCCAGTACGGGGTCAGGACGCGAAAAACTGTTTTTT.

The chain links TRBV2 to TRBJ1-1, with 8 nucleotides matching TRBD1. The germline gives CDR1 SNHLY, CDR2 FYNNEI. The CDR3 has 15 residues. Trimming removed 4 bases from V and 4 bases from J; junction bases left unmatched: 8. CDR3 residues: CASSVMQGAGTEAFF. The CDR3 DNA reads as TGTGCCAGCAGTGTAATGCAGGGGGCTGGCACTGAAGCTTTCTTT.

The chain is built from TRBV5-1 and TRBJ2-1; 8 bases line up with TRBD2. Germline values: CDR1 SGHRS, CDR2 YFSETQ. The junction had 7 bases not matched to a gene; V was cut back by 4 bases and J by 4 bases. The CDR3 has 15 amino acids. The CDR3 protein is CASSPGAGAYNEQFF. The CDR3 region has the DNA TGCGCCAGCAGCCCAGGAGCGGGGGCTTACAATGAGCAGTTCTTC.

The V gene is TRBV9, the J gene TRBJ2-3, with D unresolved. V was pared by 3 bases and J by 6 bases, with 8 bases between. The CDR3 spans 12 residues. CDR1 is SGDLS and CDR2 is YYNGEE in the germline V gene. CDR3 sequence reads: CASSDSWDTQYF. CDR3 DNA: TGTGCCAGCAGCGATAGTTGGGATACGCAGTATTTT.

The V call is TRBV28, the J call TRBJ2-2; 9 nucleotides line up with TRBD1. V was pared by 5 bases and J by 5 bases, with 3 bases of the junction left unmatched. From germline, CDR1 is MDHEN and CDR2 SYDVKM. The CDR3 contains 14 residues. In nucleotides, the CDR3 is TGTGCCAGCAGTCCAGGGACAGGGACCGGGGAGCTGTTTTTT. Its translation: CASSPGTGTGELFF.

This clone was seen a single time. The chain has TRBV6-2 or TRBV6-3 and TRBJ1-2; tentatively, D is TRBD1 (6 bases). This CDR3 has 13 residues. Germline assignment: CDR1 MNHEY and CDR2 SVGEGT. V lost 1 base, J lost 3 bases, and 6 bases lay in between. This chain's CDR3 is CASSYYRDYGYTF. The DNA of the CDR3 is TGTGCCAGCAGTTACTACAGGGACTATGGCTACACCTTC.

The rearrangement uses TRBV5-1 and TRBJ2-1; 13 nucleotides align to TRBD2. V lost 4 bases, J lost 2 bases, and 6 bases stayed unmatched. The germline CDR1 and CDR2 sequences are SGHRS and YFSETQ. CDR3 length: 17 amino acids. The CDR3 spells CASSNLLAGGAYNEQFF. The CDR3 nucleotides read TGCGCCAGCAGCAACCTACTAGCGGGAGGGGCCTACAATGAGCAGTTCTTC. Together with reference TRBV5-1 and TRBJ2-1, the CDR3 gives the full variable domain: KAGVTQTPRYLIKTRGQQVTLSCSPISGHRSVSWYQQTPGQGLQFLFEYFSETQRNKGNFPGRFSGRQFSNSRSEMNVSTLELGDSALYLCASSNLLAGGAYNEQFFGPGTRLTVL.

The gene calls are TRBV30 and TRBJ1-5; TRBD1 agrees at 9 bases. V dropped 3 bases and J dropped 5; count of bases not matched to a gene: 8. Germline CDR1 reads GTSNPN; CDR2 reads SVGIG (reference sequence). CDR3 size: 15 residues. CDR3 protein: CAWRGQGLRDQPQHF. CDR3 coding DNA: TGTGCCTGGAGGGGACAGGGTTTGAGGGATCAGCCCCAGCATTTT.

The genes are TRBV29-1 and TRBJ1-1, with D maybe TRBD1 (6 bases). The CDR3 is 13 amino acids. V lost 7 bases to trimming and J lost 6 bases, with 18 bases between them. Germline V gene lookup returns CDR1 SQVTM and CDR2 ANQGSEA. DNA for the CDR3: TGCAGCGGTAAAAAACAGGGAAGGGCTGAAGCTTTCTTT. Protein: CSGKKQGRAEAFF.

The chain combines TRBV5-6 with TRBJ2-1, with D tentatively TRBD1 (6 bases). V was trimmed by 0 bases and J by 11 bases, leaving 9 bases between them. The CDR3 has 12 residues. Germline V lookup: CDR1 SGHDT, CDR2 YYEEEE. CDR3 amino acids: CASSLAGTKQFF. DNA of the CDR3: TGTGCCAGCAGCTTGGCCGGGACAAAGCAGTTCTTC.

The V and J genes are TRBV6-5 and TRBJ1-1; a weak D match, TRBD1 (5 bases). The CDR3 runs 15 residues. V was clipped by 3 bases and J by 0 bases, with 11 bases between them. Per the germline V gene, CDR1 is MNHEY and CDR2 is SVGAGI. The CDR3 coding sequence is TGTGCCAGCAGTTATGACAGACCCATGAACACTGAAGCTTTCTTT. Encoded protein: CASSYDRPMNTEAFF.

The chain links TRBV27 to TRBJ2-1; 7 bases line up with TRBD2. The CDR3 totals 16 residues. CDR1 and CDR2 from the germline V gene are MNHEY and SMNVEV (reference sequence). V lost 4 bases, J lost 7 bases, and 13 bases stayed unmatched. This chain's CDR3 is CASSWSGGAMVNEQFF. Written as DNA, the CDR3 is TGTGCCAGCAGTTGGTCGGGGGGTGCCATGGTGAATGAGCAGTTCTTC.

The V call is TRBV7-2, the J call TRBJ2-3; TRBD1 might be the D (5 bases). CDR3 length: 13 residues. V was trimmed by 5 bases and J by 10 bases, leaving 16 bases between them. CDR1 and CDR2 (germline): SGHTA, FQGNSA. The CDR3: CASSETQGRAQYF. The CDR3 DNA reads TGTGCCAGCAGCGAGACCCAGGGAAGGGCGCAGTATTTT.

J is TRBJ2-1 and V is TRBV6-2 or TRBV6-3; D not certain. The length of the CDR3 is 17 residues. Germline CDR1 MNHEY, CDR2 SVGEGT. V was trimmed by 0 bases and J by 7 bases, leaving 19 bases between them. CDR3 sequence: CASSYSTFRVIRNEQFF. The CDR3 DNA sequence: TGTGCCAGCAGTTACTCGACTTTCCGGGTAATTCGGAATGAGCAGTTCTTC.

The chain is built from TRBV27 and TRBJ1-2; a weak D match, TRBD1 (6 bases). CDR3 length: 14 amino acids. The V and J ends lost 5 bases and 4 bases respectively, with 14 bases between them. Germline CDR1 and CDR2: MNHEY and SMNVEV (reference sequence). The CDR3 region has the DNA TGTGCCAGCAGTCCCGCACCGGACAGCTATGGCTACACCTTC. Protein: CASSPAPDSYGYTF.

The chain joins TRBV6-5 to TRBJ1-2; 9 bases agree with TRBD1. CDR3 length equals 16 residues. V trimming: 1 base; J trimming: 4 bases; junction bases outside the gene matches: 7. Germline V CDR1 and CDR2: MNHEY, SVGAGI. In DNA form, the CDR3 reads TGTGCCAGCAGTTACTTCCTGGACAGGGGACCCTATGGCTACACCTTC. It is translated as CASSYFLDRGPYGYTF.

The chain joins TRBV11-2 to TRBJ2-7; D perhaps matches TRBD2 (6 bases). Per the germline V gene, CDR1 is SGHAT and CDR2 is FQNNGV. V was shortened by 1 base and J by 1 base, with 8 bases between the two germline ends. The CDR3 has 14 residues. CDR3 sequence: CASSLVGSSYEQYF. In nucleotides, the CDR3 is TGTGCCAGCAGCTTAGTCGGGAGTTCCTACGAGCAGTACTTC.

The chain employs TRBV30 and TRBJ2-6; D might be TRBD2 (5 bases). Trimming took 4 bases from V and 0 from J, leaving 10 bases between them. This CDR3 has 15 residues. CDR1 and CDR2 from the germline V gene are GTSNPN and SVGIG (reference sequence). The CDR3 reads CAWTIRGSGANVLTF. The CDR3 coding sequence is TGTGCCTGGACCATACGGGGCTCTGGGGCCAACGTCCTGACTTTC.

The chain uses TRBV29-1 and TRBJ2-7, with TRBD1 matching over 9 bases. Germline V lookup: CDR1 SQVTM, CDR2 ANQGSEA. V was clipped by 6 bases and J by 3 bases; unmatched bases: 6. The CDR3 covers 13 residues. CDR3 bases: TGCAGCGTCGGGACAGGGACCCTCTACGAGCAGTACTTC. Its protein product is CSVGTGTLYEQYF.

This chain joins TRBV7-9 and TRBJ2-1; 7 positions match TRBD1. V lost 9 bases, J lost 2 bases, and 19 bases stayed unmatched. The CDR3 covers 18 residues. Germline V gene sequence: CDR1 SEHNR, CDR2 FQNEAQ (reference sequence). CDR3 sequence reads: CASPDPLLTGAPYNEQFF. CDR3 nucleotide sequence: TGTGCCAGTCCCGATCCCCTCTTAACAGGGGCCCCCTACAATGAGCAGTTCTTC.

The genes are TRBV5-5 and TRBJ2-7, with 9 bases that match TRBD1. The CDR3 is made up of 16 amino acids. V shed 4 bases and J 3 bases; nucleotides not matched to a gene: 11. Germline V gives CDR1 SGHKS, CDR2 YYEKEE (reference sequence). The CDR3, as DNA: TGTGCCAGCAGCCTCCCCGGGGGGACAGGGTTCTACGAGCAGTACTTC. It specifies CASSLPGGTGFYEQYF. The full variable domain, completed using reference TRBV5-5 and TRBJ2-7, is DAGVTQSPTHLIKTRGQQVTLRCSPISGHKSVSWYQQVLGQGPQFIFQYYEKEERGRGNFPDRFSARQFPNYSSELNVNALLLGDSALYLCASSLPGGTGFYEQYFGPGTRLTVT.

The V gene is TRBV4-3, the J gene TRBJ1-4; 7 positions match TRBD1. Germline trimming cut 1 base from V and 7 bases from J; bases unmatched to any gene: 15. The CDR3 loop spans 18 amino acids. Germline CDR1 reads LGHNA; CDR2 reads YSLEER. CDR3 nucleotide sequence: TGCGCCAGCAGCCAAGTTAGGACAGGCCTAAACCCGGGTGAAAAACTGTTTTTT. Encoded protein: CASSQVRTGLNPGEKLFF.